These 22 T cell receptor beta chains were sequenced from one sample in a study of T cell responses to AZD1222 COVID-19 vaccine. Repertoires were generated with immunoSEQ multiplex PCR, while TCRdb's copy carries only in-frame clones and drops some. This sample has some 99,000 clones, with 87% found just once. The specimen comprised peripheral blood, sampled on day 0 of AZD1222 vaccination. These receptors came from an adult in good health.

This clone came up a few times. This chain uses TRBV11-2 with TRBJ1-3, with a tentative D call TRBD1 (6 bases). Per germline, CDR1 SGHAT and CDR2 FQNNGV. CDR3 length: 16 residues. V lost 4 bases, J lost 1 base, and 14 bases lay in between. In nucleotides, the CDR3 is TGTGCCAGCAGCTACCTGAAAGGGGGGTCTGGAAACACCATATATTTT. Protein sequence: CASSYLKGGSGNTIYF.

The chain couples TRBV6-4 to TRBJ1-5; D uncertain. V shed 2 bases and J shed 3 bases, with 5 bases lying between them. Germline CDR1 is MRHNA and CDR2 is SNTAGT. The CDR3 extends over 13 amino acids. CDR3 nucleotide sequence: TGTGCCAGCAGTGACGGTCTCAATCAGCCCCAGCATTTT. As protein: CASSDGLNQPQHF.

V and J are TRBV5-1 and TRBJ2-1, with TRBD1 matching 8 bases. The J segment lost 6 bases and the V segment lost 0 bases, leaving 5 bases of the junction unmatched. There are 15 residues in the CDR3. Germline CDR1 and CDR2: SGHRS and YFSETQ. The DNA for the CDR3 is TGCGCCAGCAGCTTGGTTCAGGGGGCTGGCAATGAGCAGTTCTTC. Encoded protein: CASSLVQGAGNEQFF.

Written as DNA, the CDR3 is TGTGCCAGCAGTTTAGGTCGTCGGCGGACTCTCGGGGCAGATACGCAGTATTTT. It specifies CASSLGRRRTLGADTQYF. This rearrangement joins TRBV28 to TRBJ2-3; tentative D call: TRBD2 (5 bases). The CDR3 is 18 amino acids. V was cut by 2 bases and J by 4 bases, with 22 bases left in between. CDR1 is MDHEN, CDR2 SYDVKM, per germline.

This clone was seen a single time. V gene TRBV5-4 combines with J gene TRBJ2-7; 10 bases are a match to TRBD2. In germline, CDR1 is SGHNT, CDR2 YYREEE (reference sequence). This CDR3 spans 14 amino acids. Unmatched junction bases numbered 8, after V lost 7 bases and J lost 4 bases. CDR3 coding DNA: TGTGCCAGCGCTCTAGCGGGAGAAGGTTACGAGCAGTACTTC. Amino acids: CASALAGEGYEQYF.

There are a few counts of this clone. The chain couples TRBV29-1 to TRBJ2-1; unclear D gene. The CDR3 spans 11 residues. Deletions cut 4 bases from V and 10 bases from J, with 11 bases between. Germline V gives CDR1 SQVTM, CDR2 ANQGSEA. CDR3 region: CSVGVPAEQFF. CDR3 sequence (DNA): TGCAGCGTTGGGGTACCCGCAGAGCAGTTCTTC.

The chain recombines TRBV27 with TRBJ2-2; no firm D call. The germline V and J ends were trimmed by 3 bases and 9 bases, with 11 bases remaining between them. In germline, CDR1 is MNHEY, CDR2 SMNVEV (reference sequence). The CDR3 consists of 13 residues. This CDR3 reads CASSFKQPWELFF. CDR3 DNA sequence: TGTGCCAGCAGTTTCAAACAGCCATGGGAGCTGTTTTTT.

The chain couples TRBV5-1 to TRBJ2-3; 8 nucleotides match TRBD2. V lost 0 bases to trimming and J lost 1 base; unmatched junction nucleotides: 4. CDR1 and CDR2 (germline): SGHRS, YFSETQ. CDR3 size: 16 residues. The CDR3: CASSLGLAGRTDTQYF. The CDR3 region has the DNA TGCGCCAGCAGCTTGGGCCTAGCGGGCCGCACAGATACGCAGTATTTT.

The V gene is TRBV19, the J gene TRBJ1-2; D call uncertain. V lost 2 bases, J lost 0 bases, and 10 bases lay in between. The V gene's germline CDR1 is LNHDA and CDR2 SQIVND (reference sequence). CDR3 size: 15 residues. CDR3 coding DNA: TGTGCCAGTAGTATATCACCGAGAGCTAACTATGGCTACACCTTC. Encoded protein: CASSISPRANYGYTF.

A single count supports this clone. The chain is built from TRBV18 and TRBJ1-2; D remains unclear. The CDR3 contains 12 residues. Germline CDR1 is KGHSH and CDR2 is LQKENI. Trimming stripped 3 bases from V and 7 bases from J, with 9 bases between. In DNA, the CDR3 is TGTGCCAGCTCACCGGGCGCCGCTGGCTACACCTTC. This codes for CASSPGAAGYTF.

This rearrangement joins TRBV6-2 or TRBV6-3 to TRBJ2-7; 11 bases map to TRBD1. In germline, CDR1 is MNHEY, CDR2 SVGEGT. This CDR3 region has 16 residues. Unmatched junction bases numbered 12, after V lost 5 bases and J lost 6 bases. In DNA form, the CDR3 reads TGTGCCAGCAGTCTGAAACTCCGGGACAGGGGGTGCGAGCAGTACTTC. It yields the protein CASSLKLRDRGCEQYF.

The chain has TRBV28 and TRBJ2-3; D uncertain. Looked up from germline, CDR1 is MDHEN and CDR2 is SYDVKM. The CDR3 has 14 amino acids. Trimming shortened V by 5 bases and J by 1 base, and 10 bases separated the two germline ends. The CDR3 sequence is CASSPPAGTDTQYF. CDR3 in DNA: TGTGCCAGCAGTCCTCCCGCCGGCACAGATACGCAGTATTTT.

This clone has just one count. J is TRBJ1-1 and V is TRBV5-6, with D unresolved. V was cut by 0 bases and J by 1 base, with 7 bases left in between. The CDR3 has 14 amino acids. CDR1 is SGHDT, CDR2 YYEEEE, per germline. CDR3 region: CASSLAPGNTEAFF. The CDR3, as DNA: TGTGCCAGCAGCTTGGCTCCGGGGAACACTGAAGCTTTCTTT.

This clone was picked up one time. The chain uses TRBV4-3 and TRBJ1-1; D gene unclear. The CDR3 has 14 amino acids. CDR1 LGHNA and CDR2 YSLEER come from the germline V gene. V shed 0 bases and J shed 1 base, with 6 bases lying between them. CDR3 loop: CASSQDHANTEAFF. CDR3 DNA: TGCGCCAGCAGCCAAGATCACGCGAACACTGAAGCTTTCTTT.

The chain's CDR3 is CASSYVGNYEQYF. In DNA, the CDR3 is TGTGCCAGCAGTTACGTGGGGAATTACGAGCAGTACTTC. The chain employs TRBV6-2 or TRBV6-3 and TRBJ2-7, with D uncertain. CDR1 is MNHEY, CDR2 SVGEGT, per germline. The CDR3 runs 13 residues. Trimming shortened V by 2 bases and J by 4 bases, and 9 bases separated the two germline ends.

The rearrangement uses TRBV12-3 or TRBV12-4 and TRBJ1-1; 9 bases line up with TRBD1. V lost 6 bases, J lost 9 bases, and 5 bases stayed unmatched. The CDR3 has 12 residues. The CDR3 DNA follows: TGTGCCAGCAGCATGGACAGGGGTAAAGCTTTCTTT. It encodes CASSMDRGKAFF.

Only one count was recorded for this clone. The CDR3 DNA reads as TGTGCCACCAGTGACGGGACACCGGGGAGTAACTATGGCTACACCTTC. Its translation: CATSDGTPGSNYGYTF. The chain combines TRBV24-1 with TRBJ1-2; D is perhaps TRBD1 (6 bases). This CDR3 spans 16 amino acids. CDR1 KGHDR and CDR2 SFDVKD come from the germline V gene. V lost 4 bases, J lost 1 base, and 15 bases lay in between.

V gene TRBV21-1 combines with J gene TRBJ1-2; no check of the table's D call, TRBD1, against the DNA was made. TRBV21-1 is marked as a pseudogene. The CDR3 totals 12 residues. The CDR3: CASSKTGYDYTF. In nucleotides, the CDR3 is TGTGCCAGCAGCAAAACAGGGTACGACTACACCTTC.

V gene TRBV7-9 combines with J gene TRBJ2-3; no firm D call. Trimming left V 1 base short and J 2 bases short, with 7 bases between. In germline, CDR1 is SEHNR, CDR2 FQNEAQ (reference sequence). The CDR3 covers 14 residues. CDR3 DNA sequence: TGTGCCAGCAGCTTAGGCACTGCCACAGATACGCAGTATTTT. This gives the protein CASSLGTATDTQYF.

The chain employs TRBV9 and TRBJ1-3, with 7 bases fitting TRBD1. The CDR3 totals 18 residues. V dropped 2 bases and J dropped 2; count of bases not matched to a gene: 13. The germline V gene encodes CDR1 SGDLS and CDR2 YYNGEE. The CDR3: CASSVTPPGGQTGNTIYF. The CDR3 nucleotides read TGTGCCAGCAGCGTGACGCCCCCAGGGGGACAAACTGGAAACACCATATATTTT.

The DNA for the CDR3 is TGCGCCAGGTCCCCGGGGGCCGTCGAGGACACCATATATTTT. Protein product: CARSPGAVEDTIYF. This chain uses TRBV10-2 with TRBJ1-3, with TRBD1 as a possible D gene (6 bases). From germline, CDR1 is WSHSY and CDR2 SAAADI. The CDR3 has 14 residues. Deletions cut 9 bases from V and 8 bases from J, with 20 bases between.

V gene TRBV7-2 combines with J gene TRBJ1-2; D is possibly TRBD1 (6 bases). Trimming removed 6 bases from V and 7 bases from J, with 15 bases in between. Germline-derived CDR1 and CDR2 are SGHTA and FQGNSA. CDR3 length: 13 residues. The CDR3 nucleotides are TGTGCCAGCAGTCCGGGGGGGGCGAGTGGCTACACCTTC. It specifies CASSPGGASGYTF.